This T cell receptor beta chain was retrieved from a study of OX40 agonist ivuxolimab in advanced cancers. Overall study context: Each patient was given ivuxolimab into a vein every 2 weeks, at 0.01 to 10 mg/kg.

Assay: immunoSEQ multiplex PCR; the TCRdb copy retains only in-frame clones and omits some. Altogether tens of thousands of clones are present, 70% to 90% being singletons, with the ten largest covering 2.4%. Trimming removed 3 bases from V and 5 bases from J, with 16 bases in between. The germline gives CDR1 SEHNR, CDR2 FQNEAQ (reference sequence). CDR3 length: 15 residues. Baseline was the first blood sampling point, followed by cycle 4 day 1 and cycle 7 day 1. The specimen was CD4+ or CD8+ T cells sorted from blood, collected in a trial of the OX40 agonist ivuxolimab. This TCR derives from an adult with an advanced solid tumor such as melanoma, head and neck, liver or kidney cancer. V usage is TRBV7-9 and J usage is TRBJ2-5; possibly TRBD2 for D (7 bases). For the CDR3, the DNA is TGTGCCAGCAGCTTTCCCCGGGGGGCGCGGGAGACCCAGTACTTC. It specifies CASSFPRGARETQYF.